This paragraph covers one T cell receptor (beta chain) sequence. This sample was taken from a study of glioma-infiltrating T cells after dendritic cell vaccination. The length of the CDR3 is 14 residues. The V end lost 3 bases, the J end lost 8 bases, and 19 bases lay between the germline ends. The germline V gene has CDR1 SQVTM and CDR2 ANQGSEA. Method: immunoSEQ multiplex PCR; TCRdb's copy keeps in-frame clones and lacks some. This table has around 62,000 clones, 80% to 85% appearing once. The clonotype was recovered from a human donor with glioblastoma. This sequence joins TRBV29-1 and TRBJ1-2; D not certain. Specimen: blood, collected before dendritic cell vaccination. The CDR3 DNA sequence: TGCAGCGTTGACATTAGCGGGCCAAGTGGGGGCTACACCTTC. This codes for CSVDISGPSGGYTF. Full variable domain (outside the CDR3, taken from reference TRBV29-1 and TRBJ1-2): SAVISQKPSRDICQRGTSLTIQCQVDSQVTMMFWYRQQPGQSLTLIATANQGSEATYESGFVIDKFPISRPNLTFSTLTVSNMSPEDSSIYLCSVDISGPSGGYTFGSGTRLTVV.